Sequencing of this TCR beta chain was carried out in a study of T-cell memory formation after mild COVID-19. As for the study in general: For the most part, TCR clusters were specific to one donor. Notes on the study in general: There was no confirmation that second-wave clones peaking on day 37 were SARS-CoV-2 specific.

In this sample, this clonotype turned up a few times. Its antigen is unknown. Constant-segment primers were used for 5'RACE, and the resulting TCR alpha and TCR beta cDNA libraries carried sample barcodes and UMIs. TCRdb used MiXCR to reprocess the 5' RACE reads, holding one entry per CDR3 protein. The sample yields roughly 350,000 distinct CDR3 sequences, under 25% seen once. Germline assignment: CDR1 SGHTA and CDR2 FQGNSA. The CDR3 covers 15 residues. After removal of 3 bases from V and 14 bases from J, the junction contained 14 bases not matched to a gene. The clonotype originates from an adult woman who had mild COVID-19 (a few samples of this study predate the infection). Cell type and time point are not known. The material sequenced was PBMCs or a T cell subset sorted from them (not recorded which). The chain links TRBV7-2 to TRBJ2-1, with 9 nucleotides matching TRBD2. CDR3 sequence: CASSLDSGSGAIEFF. The CDR3 bases are TGTGCCAGCAGCTTGGATAGCGGGAGCGGGGCCATCGAGTTCTTC.